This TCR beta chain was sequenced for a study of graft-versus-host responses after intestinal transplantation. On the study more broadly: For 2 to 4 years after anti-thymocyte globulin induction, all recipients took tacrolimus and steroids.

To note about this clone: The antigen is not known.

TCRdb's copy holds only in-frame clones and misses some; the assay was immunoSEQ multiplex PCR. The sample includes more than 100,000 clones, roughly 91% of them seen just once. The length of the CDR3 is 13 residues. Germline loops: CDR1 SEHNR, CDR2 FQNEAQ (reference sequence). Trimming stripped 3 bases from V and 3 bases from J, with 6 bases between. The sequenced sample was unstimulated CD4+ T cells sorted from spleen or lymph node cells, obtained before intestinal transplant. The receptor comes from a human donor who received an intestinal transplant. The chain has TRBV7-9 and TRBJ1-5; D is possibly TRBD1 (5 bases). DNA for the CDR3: TGTGCCAGCAGCTTCAGGGACAATCAGCCCCAGCATTTT. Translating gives CASSFRDNQPQHF. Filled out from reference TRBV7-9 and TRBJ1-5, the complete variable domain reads DTGVSQNPRHKITKRGQNVTFRCDPISEHNRLYWYRQTLGQGPEFLTYFQNEAQLEKSRLLSDRFSAERPKGSFSTLEIQRTEQGDSAMYLCASSFRDNQPQHFGDGTRLSIL.